This T cell receptor beta chain was documented in a study of long-term antiretroviral therapy in people with HIV. Cryopreserved PBMC numbered roughly 0.9-11 million per sample before DNA extraction. The CDR3 runs 15 residues. From germline, CDR1 is KGHSH and CDR2 LQKENI. V was pared by 0 bases and J by 5 bases, with 13 bases between. Study findings and constraints: With ART, diversity went up but was still lower than in transplant donor controls. Clones expanded before ART dominated the repertoire at all time points.

Survey-level resolution applied to immunoSEQ assay v3.0. TCRdb's copy holds only in-frame clones and misses some; the assay was immunoSEQ multiplex PCR. Among tens of thousands of clones, 80% to 90% were seen once, and the ten largest hold roughly 3.8%. Regarding this clone: Its antigen is unidentified.

The receptor was isolated from a man in his late teens or twenties with HIV. This material consisted of unsorted PBMCs, taken 0.8 years before starting antiretroviral therapy. The chain employs TRBV18 and TRBJ2-5, with D tentatively TRBD1 or TRBD2 (5 bases each). The CDR3 spells CASSPPTGRWETQYF. The CDR3 DNA reads as TGTGCCAGCTCACCACCTACGGGGCGTTGGGAGACCCAGTACTTC.